This T cell receptor (beta chain) was captured by sequencing in a study of somatic mutations in cytotoxic T cells in rheumatoid arthritis. Study as a whole: Patient blood was drawn as 30 ml EDTA; the draw came right after diagnosis and before any treatment.

Concerning this clone itself: Its target is unknown.

Points from the study as a whole: Nobody had found out which antigens the expanded CD8+ clones targeted. The largest CD8+ clone made up over 20% of CD8+ cells in about an eighth of the 65 patients. Between rheumatoid arthritis patients and age-matched healthy controls, CD8+ T-cell clonality showed no significant difference.

This table comes from immunoSEQ multiplex PCR, and its TCRdb copy is limited to in-frame clones, with some not included. The table shows some 20,000 clones, with under 85% occurring only once. The CDR3 is 14 residues long. CDR1 and CDR2 from the germline V gene are SGHAT and FQNNGV. V was clipped by 2 bases and J by 4 bases, with 11 bases between them. The receptor comes from an adult with rheumatoid arthritis. The chain couples TRBV11-2 to TRBJ1-1; a possible D gene is TRBD1 (6 bases). Material: CD8+ T cells sorted from blood. The CDR3 region has the DNA TGTGCCAGCAGCTTACAGGGAGGGGGCACTGAAGCTTTCTTT. It translates to CASSLQGGGTEAFF.